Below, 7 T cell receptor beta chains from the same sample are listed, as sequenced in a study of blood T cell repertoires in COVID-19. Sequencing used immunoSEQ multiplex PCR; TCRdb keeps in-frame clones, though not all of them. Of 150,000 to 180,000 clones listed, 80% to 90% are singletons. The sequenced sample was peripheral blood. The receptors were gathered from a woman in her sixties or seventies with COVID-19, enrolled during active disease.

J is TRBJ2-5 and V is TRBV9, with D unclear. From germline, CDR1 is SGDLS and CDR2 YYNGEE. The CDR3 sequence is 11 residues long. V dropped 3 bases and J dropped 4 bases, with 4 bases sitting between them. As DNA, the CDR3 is TGTGCCAGCAGCGCCGGAGAGACCCAGTACTTC. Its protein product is CASSAGETQYF.

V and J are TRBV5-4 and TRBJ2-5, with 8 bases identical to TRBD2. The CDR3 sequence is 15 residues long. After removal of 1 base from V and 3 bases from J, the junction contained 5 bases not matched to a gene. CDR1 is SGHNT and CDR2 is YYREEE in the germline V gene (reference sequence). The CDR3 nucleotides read TGTGCCAGCAGCTTGAGAACTAGCGGAAAAGAGACCCAGTACTTC. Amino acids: CASSLRTSGKETQYF.

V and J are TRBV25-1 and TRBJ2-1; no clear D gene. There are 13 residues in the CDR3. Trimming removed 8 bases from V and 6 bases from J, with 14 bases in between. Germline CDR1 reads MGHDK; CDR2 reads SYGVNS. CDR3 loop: CASSNSRGNEQFF. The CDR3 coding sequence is TGTGCCAGCTCCAACTCCCGAGGCAATGAGCAGTTCTTC.

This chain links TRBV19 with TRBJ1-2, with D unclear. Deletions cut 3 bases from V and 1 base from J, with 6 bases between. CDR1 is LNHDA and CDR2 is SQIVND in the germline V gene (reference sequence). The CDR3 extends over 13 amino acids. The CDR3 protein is CASSMRNNYGYTF. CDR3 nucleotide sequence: TGTGCCAGTAGTATGAGGAATAACTATGGCTACACCTTC.

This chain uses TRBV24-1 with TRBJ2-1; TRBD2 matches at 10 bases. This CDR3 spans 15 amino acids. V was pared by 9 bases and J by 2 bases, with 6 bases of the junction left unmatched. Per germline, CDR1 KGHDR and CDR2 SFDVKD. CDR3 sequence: CATSSSGGAYNEQFF. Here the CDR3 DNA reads TGTGCCACCTCTTCTAGCGGGGGTGCCTACAATGAGCAGTTCTTC.

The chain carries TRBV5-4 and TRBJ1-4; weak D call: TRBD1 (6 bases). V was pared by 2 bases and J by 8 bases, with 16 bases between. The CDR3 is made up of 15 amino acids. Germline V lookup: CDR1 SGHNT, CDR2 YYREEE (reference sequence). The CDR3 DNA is TGTGCCAGCAGCTTAGGGGGAATAAATGAAGAAAAACTGTTTTTT. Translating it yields CASSLGGINEEKLFF.

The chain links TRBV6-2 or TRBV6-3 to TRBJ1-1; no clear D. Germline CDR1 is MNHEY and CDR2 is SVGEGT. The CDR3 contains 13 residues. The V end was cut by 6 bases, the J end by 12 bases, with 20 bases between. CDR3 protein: CASSSSVPGIPFF. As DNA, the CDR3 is TGTGCCAGCAGCTCCTCGGTGCCCGGGATCCCTTTCTTT.